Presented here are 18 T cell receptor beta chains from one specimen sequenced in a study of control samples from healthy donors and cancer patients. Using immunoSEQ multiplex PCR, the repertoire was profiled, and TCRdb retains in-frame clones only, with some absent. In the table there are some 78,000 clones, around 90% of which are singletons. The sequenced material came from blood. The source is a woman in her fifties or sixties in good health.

The CDR3 bases are TGTGCCAGCAGTGAGGGGCCGAGAAAAACCTACGAGCAGTACTTC. Translation gives CASSEGPRKTYEQYF. The V call is TRBV6-1, the J call TRBJ2-7; a weak D match, TRBD1 (5 bases). The CDR3 sequence is 15 residues long. CDR1 and CDR2 from the germline V gene are MNHNS and SASEGT. Deletions cut 3 bases from V and 2 bases from J, with 14 bases between.

This CDR3 reads CAISGSGYEQYF. In DNA form, the CDR3 reads TGTGCCATTAGCGGGAGTGGCTACGAGCAGTACTTC. The V and J genes are TRBV2 and TRBJ2-7, with TRBD2 matching 9 bases. The ends lost 10 bases at V and 3 bases at J; junction bases unmatched: 4. The CDR3 sequence is 12 residues long. Germline V gene sequence: CDR1 SNHLY, CDR2 FYNNEI.

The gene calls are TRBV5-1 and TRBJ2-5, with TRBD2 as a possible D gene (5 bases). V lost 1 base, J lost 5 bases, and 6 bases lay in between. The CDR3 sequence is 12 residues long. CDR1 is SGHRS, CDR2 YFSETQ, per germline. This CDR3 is CASSLTGETQYF. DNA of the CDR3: TGCGCCAGCAGCTTGACGGGGGAGACCCAGTACTTC.

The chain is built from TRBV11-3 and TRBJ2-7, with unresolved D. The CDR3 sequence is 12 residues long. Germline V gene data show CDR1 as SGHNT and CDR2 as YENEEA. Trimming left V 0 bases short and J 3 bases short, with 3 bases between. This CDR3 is CASSLDSYEQYF. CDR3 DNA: TGTGCCAGCAGCTTAGACAGCTACGAGCAGTACTTC.

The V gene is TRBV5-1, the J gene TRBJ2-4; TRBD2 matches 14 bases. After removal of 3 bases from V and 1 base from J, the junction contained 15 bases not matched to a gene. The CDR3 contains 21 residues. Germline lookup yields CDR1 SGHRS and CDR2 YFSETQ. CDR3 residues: CASSSSYPGLAGVTAKNIQYF. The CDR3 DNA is TGCGCCAGCAGCTCATCCTATCCGGGACTAGCGGGAGTAACGGCCAAAAACATTCAGTACTTC.

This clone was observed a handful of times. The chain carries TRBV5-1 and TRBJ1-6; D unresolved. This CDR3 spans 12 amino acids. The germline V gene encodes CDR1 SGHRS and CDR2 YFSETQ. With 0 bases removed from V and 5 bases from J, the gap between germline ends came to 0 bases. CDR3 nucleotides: TGCGCCAGCAGCTTGGATAATTCACCCCTCCACTTT. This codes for CASSLDNSPLHF.

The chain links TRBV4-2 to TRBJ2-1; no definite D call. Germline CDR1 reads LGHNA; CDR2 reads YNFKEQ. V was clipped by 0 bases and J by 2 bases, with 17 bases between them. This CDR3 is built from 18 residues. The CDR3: CASSQDRSAEIAYNEQFF. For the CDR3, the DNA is TGTGCCAGCAGCCAAGATCGTAGTGCGGAAATAGCCTACAATGAGCAGTTCTTC.

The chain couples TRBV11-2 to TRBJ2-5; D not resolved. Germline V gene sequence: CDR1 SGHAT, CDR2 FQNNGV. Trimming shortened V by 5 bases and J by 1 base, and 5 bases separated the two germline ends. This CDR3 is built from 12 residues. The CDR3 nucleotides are TGTGCCAGCAGCCCGATCCAAGAGACCCAGTACTTC. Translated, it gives CASSPIQETQYF. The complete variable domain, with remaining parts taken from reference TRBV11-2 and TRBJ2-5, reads EAGVAQSPRYKIIEKRQSVAFWCNPISGHATLYWYQQILGQGPKLLIQFQNNGVVDDSQLPKDRFSAERLKGVDSTLKIQPAKLEDSAVYLCASSPIQETQYFGPGTRLLVL.

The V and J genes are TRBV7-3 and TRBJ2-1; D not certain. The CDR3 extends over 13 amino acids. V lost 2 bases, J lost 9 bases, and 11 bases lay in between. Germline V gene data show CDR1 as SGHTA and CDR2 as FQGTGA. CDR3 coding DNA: TGTGCCAGCAGCTTAGGGTATCTGCGTGAGCAGTTCTTC. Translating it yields CASSLGYLREQFF.

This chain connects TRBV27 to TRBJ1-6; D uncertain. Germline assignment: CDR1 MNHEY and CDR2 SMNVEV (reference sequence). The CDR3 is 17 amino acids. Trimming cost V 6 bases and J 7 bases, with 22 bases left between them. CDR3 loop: CASSPNTPSAGNSPLHF. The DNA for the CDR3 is TGTGCCAGCAGCCCTAACACCCCATCCGCGGGGAATTCACCCCTCCACTTT.

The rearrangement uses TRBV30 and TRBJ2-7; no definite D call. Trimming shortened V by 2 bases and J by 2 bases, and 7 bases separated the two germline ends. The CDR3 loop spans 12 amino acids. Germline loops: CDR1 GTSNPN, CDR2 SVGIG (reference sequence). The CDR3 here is CAWSPLAYEQYF. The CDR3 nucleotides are TGTGCCTGGAGTCCTCTAGCCTACGAGCAGTACTTC.

The CDR3 sequence: CASSPDQNYGYTF. In nucleotides, the CDR3 is TGTGCCAGCTCACCTGACCAGAACTATGGCTACACCTTC. The V gene is TRBV18, the J gene TRBJ1-2; D unresolved. The CDR3 loop spans 13 amino acids. CDR1 and CDR2 from the germline V gene are KGHSH and LQKENI. V was pared by 3 bases and J by 2 bases, with 7 bases between.

Written as DNA, the CDR3 is TGTGCCAGCAGCTCCCCCAAGCCCACGTGGGAGACCCAGTACTTC. It is translated as CASSSPKPTWETQYF. The chain employs TRBV7-2 and TRBJ2-5; no clear D. Germline values: CDR1 SGHTA, CDR2 FQGNSA. Trimming cost V 4 bases and J 5 bases, with 17 bases left between them. CDR3 length: 15 amino acids.

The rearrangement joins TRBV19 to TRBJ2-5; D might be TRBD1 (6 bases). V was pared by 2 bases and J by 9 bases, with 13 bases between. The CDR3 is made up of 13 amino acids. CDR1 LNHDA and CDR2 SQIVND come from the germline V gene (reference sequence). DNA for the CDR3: TGTGCCAGTAGTATACTAGGGGACACGGCCCAGTACTTC. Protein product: CASSILGDTAQYF. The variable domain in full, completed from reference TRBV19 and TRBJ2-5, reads DGGITQSPKYLFRKEGQNVTLSCEQNLNHDAMYWYRQDPGQGLRLIYYSQIVNDFQKGDIAEGYSVSREKKESFPLTVTSAQKNPTAFYLCASSILGDTAQYFGPGTRLLVL.

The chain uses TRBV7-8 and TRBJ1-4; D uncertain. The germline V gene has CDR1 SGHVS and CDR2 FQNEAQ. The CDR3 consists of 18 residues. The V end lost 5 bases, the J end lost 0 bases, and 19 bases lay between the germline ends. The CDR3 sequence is CASSPLPRAPATNEKLFF. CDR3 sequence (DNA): TGTGCCAGCAGCCCCCTTCCAAGGGCGCCCGCAACTAATGAAAAACTGTTTTTT.

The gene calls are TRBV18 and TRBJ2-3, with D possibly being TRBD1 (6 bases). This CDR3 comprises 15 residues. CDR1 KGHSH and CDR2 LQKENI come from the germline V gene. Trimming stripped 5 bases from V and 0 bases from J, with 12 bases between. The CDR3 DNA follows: TGTGCCAGCTCATTTACAGGGCCCAGCACAGATACGCAGTATTTT. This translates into CASSFTGPSTDTQYF.

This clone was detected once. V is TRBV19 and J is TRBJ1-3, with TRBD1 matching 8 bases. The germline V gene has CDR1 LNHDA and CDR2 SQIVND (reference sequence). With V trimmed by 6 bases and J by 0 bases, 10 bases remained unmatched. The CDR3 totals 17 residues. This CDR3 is CASSRWYRGSSGNTIYF. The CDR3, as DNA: TGTGCCAGTAGCCGTTGGTACAGGGGGTCCTCTGGAAACACCATATATTTT. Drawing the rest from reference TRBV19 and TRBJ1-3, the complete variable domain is DGGITQSPKYLFRKEGQNVTLSCEQNLNHDAMYWYRQDPGQGLRLIYYSQIVNDFQKGDIAEGYSVSREKKESFPLTVTSAQKNPTAFYLCASSRWYRGSSGNTIYFGEGSWLTVV.

The CDR3, as DNA: TGTGCCAGCAGCACCCATGGGGTGGGGCCAGATACGCAGTATTTT. Its protein product is CASSTHGVGPDTQYF. The genes are TRBV7-8 and TRBJ2-3; D possibly corresponds to TRBD1 (5 bases). Trimming removed 5 bases at V and 4 bases at J, with 16 bases between. CDR1 is SGHVS and CDR2 is FQNEAQ in the germline V gene. The CDR3 spans 15 residues. The whole variable domain, remainder taken from reference TRBV7-8 and TRBJ2-3, is GAGVSQSPRYKVAKRGQDVALRCDPISGHVSLFWYQQALGQGPEFLTYFQNEAQLDKSGLPSDRFFAERPEGSVSTLKIQRTQQEDSAVYLCASSTHGVGPDTQYFGPGTRLTVL.